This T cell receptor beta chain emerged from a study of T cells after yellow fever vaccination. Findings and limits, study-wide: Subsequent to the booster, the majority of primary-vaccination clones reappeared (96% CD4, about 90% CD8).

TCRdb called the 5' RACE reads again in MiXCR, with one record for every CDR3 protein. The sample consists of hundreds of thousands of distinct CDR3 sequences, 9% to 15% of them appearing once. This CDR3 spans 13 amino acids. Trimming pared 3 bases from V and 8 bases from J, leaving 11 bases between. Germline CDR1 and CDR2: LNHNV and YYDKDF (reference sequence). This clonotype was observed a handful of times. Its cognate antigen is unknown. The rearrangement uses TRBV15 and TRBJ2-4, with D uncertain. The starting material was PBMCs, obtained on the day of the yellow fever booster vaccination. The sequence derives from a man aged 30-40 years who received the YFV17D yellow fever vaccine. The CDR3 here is CATSSQSGDIQYF. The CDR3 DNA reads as TGTGCCACCAGCAGCCAATCTGGGGACATTCAGTACTTC.